These 9 T cell receptor beta chains came from one sample sequenced in a study of memory B cells and T cells in multiple sclerosis (dated 2018 in TCRdb). Their antigens are not known. Library creation used the immunoSEQ multiplex PCR assay. TCRdb's version of the immuneACCESS table is confined to in-frame rearrangements and falls short of the full clone set. An unresolved V gene accounts for under half of the shortfall where checked; the remainder is of unknown origin. The sample data list around 30,000 clones, and about 82% of these were observed just once. Of the sample, approximately 2.4% is held by the ten largest clones. After CFSE-labeled PBMCs were cultured without any stimulus, the autoproliferating (CFSEdim) and non-proliferating (CFSEhi) T cell fractions were each sequenced on their own. A total of approximately 48 million CFSE-labeled PBMCs were cultured for seven to eight days without stimulus, and replicate wells were then pooled.

The sample comprised PBMCs from blood kept in culture. The receptors originated from a human donor with multiple sclerosis.

There are a few counts of this clone. The V call is TRBV18, the J call TRBJ1-3; D is undetermined. Germline loops: CDR1 KGHSH, CDR2 LQKENI. This CDR3 is 12 amino acids long. Trimming pared 0 bases from V and 3 bases from J, leaving 0 bases between. The CDR3 bases are TGTGCCAGCTCACCACCTGGAAACACCATATATTTT. Translated, it gives CASSPPGNTIYF. Complete variable domain (other parts from reference TRBV18 and TRBJ1-3): NAGVMQNPRHLVRRRGQEARLRCSPMKGHSHVYWYRQLPEEGLKFMVYLQKENIIDESGMPKERFSAEFPKEGPSILRIQQVVRGDSAAYFCASSPPGNTIYFGEGSWLTVV.

This clone was counted a few times. The chain has TRBV5-4 and TRBJ2-5; D gene uncertain. CDR1 is SGHNT and CDR2 is YYREEE in the germline V gene (reference sequence). Deletions cut 3 bases from V and 1 base from J, with 1 base between. The CDR3 contains 11 residues. The DNA of the CDR3 is TGTGCCAGCAGCTCCCAAGAGACCCAGTACTTC. This encodes CASSSQETQYF.

This clone was seen just once. The CDR3 nucleotides read TGTGCCAGCAGCCCCGGACAGGGAAATTACGAGCAGTACTTC. Protein sequence: CASSPGQGNYEQYF. The chain combines TRBV27 with TRBJ2-7; TRBD1 matches 8 bases. This CDR3 has 14 amino acids. CDR1 is MNHEY and CDR2 is SMNVEV in the germline V gene (reference sequence). Trimming took 6 bases from V and 4 from J; bases not matched to a gene: 8.

The J gene is TRBJ2-1, the V gene TRBV7-3; a weak D match, TRBD1 (7 bases). CDR1 and CDR2 (germline): SGHTA, FQGTGA. V lost 5 bases to trimming and J lost 6 bases, with 11 bases between them. The CDR3 is 13 amino acids. The CDR3 protein is CASSMQGGNEQFF. The CDR3 DNA is TGTGCCAGCAGCATGCAGGGGGGCAATGAGCAGTTCTTC.

V is TRBV5-4 and J is TRBJ1-1; no definite D call. Per germline, CDR1 SGHNT and CDR2 YYREEE (reference sequence). V shed 0 bases and J shed 2 bases, with 8 bases lying between them. The CDR3 loop spans 14 amino acids. CDR3 region: CASSLGLGNTEAFF. The CDR3 DNA reads TGTGCCAGCAGCTTGGGTCTGGGTAACACTGAAGCTTTCTTT.

The V gene is TRBV7-6, the J gene TRBJ1-1; 9 bases map to TRBD1. The J segment lost 3 bases and the V segment lost 6 bases, leaving 11 bases of the junction unmatched. Looked up from germline, CDR1 is SGHVS and CDR2 is FNYEAQ. This CDR3 contains 16 residues. This chain's CDR3 is CASRRTGGGWDTEAFF. The CDR3 nucleotides read TGTGCCAGCAGGCGAACAGGGGGCGGTTGGGACACTGAAGCTTTCTTT.

The chain links TRBV11-2 to TRBJ1-1, with D uncertain. Germline V CDR1 and CDR2: SGHAT, FQNNGV. The CDR3 extends over 12 amino acids. V was shortened by 5 bases and J by 5 bases, with 9 bases between the two germline ends. This CDR3 reads CASSPTGTEAFF. CDR3 DNA sequence: TGTGCCAGCAGCCCCACCGGTACTGAAGCTTTCTTT. Full variable domain (outside the CDR3, taken from reference TRBV11-2 and TRBJ1-1): EAGVAQSPRYKIIEKRQSVAFWCNPISGHATLYWYQQILGQGPKLLIQFQNNGVVDDSQLPKDRFSAERLKGVDSTLKIQPAKLEDSAVYLCASSPTGTEAFFGQGTRLTVV.

The chain has TRBV9 and TRBJ2-1, with D tentatively TRBD1 (6 bases). Trimming shortened V by 0 bases and J by 4 bases, and 17 bases separated the two germline ends. Per germline, CDR1 SGDLS and CDR2 YYNGEE. The CDR3 is 17 residues long. The CDR3 here is CASSVVSRQGSYNEQFF. The CDR3 DNA is TGTGCCAGCAGCGTAGTTAGTAGGCAGGGGTCATACAATGAGCAGTTCTTC.

The rearrangement joins TRBV21-1 to TRBJ1-1; TRBD1, as called in the table, went unchecked against the DNA. TRBV21-1 is noted as a pseudogene. CDR3 length equals 11 residues. CDR3: CASRGAKRAFF. CDR3 nucleotide sequence: TGTGCCAGCAGAGGGGCTAAGCGAGCTTTCTTT.